Listed below are T cell receptor beta chains from one sample, sequenced in a study of T-cell reconstitution after alpha-beta-depleted transplantation in children. MiXCR, applied by TCRdb to the PCR reads, yields one record per CDR3 protein. This sample carries about 690,000 distinct CDR3 sequences, 15% to 20% of them seen once, and the ten largest clones take under 1.2%. Sequences were derived from PBMCs from the stem cell graft donor, sampled from the stem cell graft. The origin of the receptors is a human donor who donated a stem cell graft to a child with acute myeloid leukemia. Both conserved end residues are part of each CDR3. The D gene is left open where the match is weak. The size entry is marked missing in some rows and otherwise reads once, few, many or a size class.

abundance	v_gene	d_gene	j_gene	CDR3aa	CDR3nt
many	TRBV20-1	NA	TRBJ1-6	CSAREPGSGTPLHF	TGCAGTGCTAGAGAGCCCGGAAGCGGAACACCCCTCCACTTT
NA	TRBV15	NA	TRBJ2-7	CATSAEGASSYEQYF	TGTGCCACCAGCGCAGAGGGAGCGTCCTCCTACGAGCAGTACTTC
many	TRBV10-3	NA	TRBJ1-1	CAISESMGKNTEAFF	TGTGCCATCAGTGAGTCGATGGGGAAGAACACTGAAGCTTTCTTT
few	TRBV9	NA	TRBJ2-2	CASTSFTGELFF	TGTGCCAGCACCAGTTTCACCGGGGAGCTGTTTTTT
many	TRBV20-1	TRBD1	TRBJ2-1	CSARVRGKYNEQFF	TGCAGTGCTAGGGTCAGGGGGAAGTACAATGAGCAGTTCTTC
NA	TRBV7-8	NA	TRBJ1-5	CASSLSNGNQPQHF	TGTGCCAGCAGCTTATCCAACGGAAATCAGCCCCAGCATTTT
NA	TRBV7-6	NA	TRBJ2-3	CASSATLTAPSTDTQYF	TGTGCCAGCAGCGCAACCCTCACAGCGCCTAGCACAGATACGCAGTATTTT
many	TRBV20-1	NA	TRBJ1-2	CSARLYGGTKEDGYTF	TGCAGTGCTAGACTCTATGGCGGGACAAAGGAGGATGGCTACACCTTC
many	TRBV7-3	TRBD1	TRBJ2-3	CASSLSDRGRADTQYF	TGTGCCAGCAGCTTGAGCGACAGGGGGCGGGCAGATACGCAGTATTTT
many	TRBV20-1	NA	TRBJ2-3	CSSRRSGTDTQYF	TGCAGCTCCAGGCGTTCGGGCACAGATACGCAGTATTTT
many	TRBV20-1	NA	TRBJ1-3	CSAPGVGSGNTIYF	TGCAGTGCCCCCGGAGTTGGATCTGGAAACACCATATATTTT